This T cell receptor beta chain was profiled in a study of blood T cells in healthy people across ages. Overall study results and limits: Per million T cells, TCR beta diversity dropped roughly linearly as age increased. A strong correlation was found between TCR beta diversity and the percentage of naive T cells.

In regard to this clonotype: Its antigen is still unknown.

The germline gives CDR1 SGHVS, CDR2 FNYEAQ. Trimming cost V 2 bases and J 6 bases; bases outside gene matches: 12. This CDR3 comprises 17 residues. Isolated PBMCs totaled at least 7 million in each sample. A J-beta primer mix and a sample-barcoded 5' primer were used in a second PCR of roughly 6 to 12 cycles. Each cDNA molecule received a tag from a template-switch adaptor that had 12 random nucleotides. TCRdb re-called the 5' RACE reads with MiXCR, one entry per CDR3 protein. The sample includes about 810,000 distinct CDR3 sequences, around 36% of them seen just once. The sequenced material came from blood. The chain is built from TRBV7-6 and TRBJ2-3, with 9 bases aligning to TRBD1. The clonotype comes from a man aged 18 to 29 in good health. For the CDR3, the DNA is TGTGCCAGCAGCTTACTGAAGGGACAGGGTGAGGGGGATACGCAGTATTTT. Translated, it gives CASSLLKGQGEGDTQYF. Supplemented by reference TRBV7-6 and TRBJ2-3, the full variable domain reads GAGVSQSPRYKVTKRGQDVALRCDPISGHVSLYWYRQALGQGPEFLTYFNYEAQQDKSGLPNDRFSAERPEGSISTLTIQRTEQRDSAMYRCASSLLKGQGEGDTQYFGPGTRLTVL.